These T cell receptor beta chains were read from a single sample in a study of T cells in localized non-small cell lung cancer. The method was immunoSEQ multiplex PCR; TCRdb's version includes in-frame clones alone and lacks a portion of them. This table has over 20,000 clones, approximately 83% appearing once. Sequenced material: peripheral blood, taken before any cancer treatment. The source of these receptors is a male donor at least 60 years old with stage II squamous cell lung carcinoma. The CDR3 runs from the conserved cysteine through the conserved F or W. Each record gives: D gene, J gene, clone size, V gene, CDR3 protein, CDR3 DNA. D genes are given only for firm matches. For some rows the clone size is stated as once, few or many, or as a class when expanded; others skip it.

D: TRBD1
J: TRBJ2-5
size: NA
V: TRBV7-7
CDR3: CASSQQGAGETQYF
DNA: TGTGCTAGCAGCCAACAGGGGGCGGGGGAGACCCAGTACTTC

D: TRBD2
J: TRBJ2-7
size: NA
V: TRBV4-3
CDR3: CASSPRLAGNYEQYF
DNA: TGCGCCAGCAGCCCTAGACTAGCGGGTAACTACGAGCAGTACTTC

D: NA
J: TRBJ1-2
size: NA
V: TRBV6-6
CDR3: CASSYRVHYGYTF
DNA: TGTGCCAGCAGTTACAGGGTTCACTATGGCTACACCTTC

D: TRBD1
J: TRBJ2-7
size: NA
V: TRBV29-1
CDR3: CSVGTGAYEQYF
DNA: TGCAGCGTTGGAACAGGGGCCTACGAGCAGTACTTC

D: NA
J: TRBJ1-2
size: NA
V: TRBV28
CDR3: CASSPFGDSYGYTF
DNA: TGTGCCAGCAGTCCCTTTGGGGATTCGTATGGCTACACCTTC

D: TRBD2
J: TRBJ2-7
size: NA
V: TRBV7-2
CDR3: CASSLDSSGDYEQYF
DNA: TGTGCCAGCAGCTTAGACTCTAGCGGGGACTACGAGCAGTACTTC

D: NA
J: TRBJ1-5
size: NA
V: TRBV10-2
CDR3: CASSGTSNQPQHF
DNA: TGCGCCAGCAGTGGAACCAGCAATCAGCCCCAGCATTTT

D: NA
J: TRBJ2-2
size: NA
V: TRBV5-1
CDR3: CASSWDSANTGELFF
DNA: TGCGCCAGCAGCTGGGACTCCGCGAACACCGGGGAGCTGTTTTTT

D: NA
J: TRBJ2-3
size: NA
V: TRBV14
CDR3: CASSQRGVAADTQYF
DNA: TGTGCCAGCAGCCAGAGGGGAGTAGCTGCAGATACGCAGTATTTT

D: TRBD1
J: TRBJ2-1
size: NA
V: TRBV5-5
CDR3: CASSLEGAAYNEQFF
DNA: TGTGCCAGCAGCTTGGAGGGGGCGGCCTACAATGAGCAGTTCTTC

D: NA
J: TRBJ1-3
size: NA
V: TRBV19
CDR3: CASIDDHSGNTIYF
DNA: TGTGCCAGTATTGACGACCACTCTGGAAACACCATATATTTT

D: NA
J: TRBJ1-5
size: few
V: TRBV6-1
CDR3: CATSDSNQPQHF
DNA: TGTGCCACCAGTGATAGCAATCAGCCCCAGCATTTT

D: TRBD1
J: TRBJ1-1
size: NA
V: TRBV6-5
CDR3: CASSRDRVVTEAFF
DNA: TGTGCCAGCAGTCGGGACAGGGTGGTAACTGAAGCTTTCTTT

D: TRBD2
J: TRBJ2-2
size: NA
V: TRBV30
CDR3: CAWTTLAGNTGELFF
DNA: TGTGCCTGGACAACCCTAGCGGGAAACACCGGGGAGCTGTTTTTT

D: NA
J: TRBJ1-2
size: NA
V: TRBV7-6
CDR3: CASTGYRSYGYTF
DNA: TGTGCCAGCACCGGATACAGGTCCTATGGCTACACCTTC

D: NA
J: TRBJ2-2
size: NA
V: TRBV5-1
CDR3: CASSFEGNTGELFF
DNA: TGCGCCAGCAGCTTCGAGGGAAACACCGGGGAGCTGTTTTTT

D: NA
J: TRBJ1-1
size: NA
V: TRBV19
CDR3: CASSPLGPRGWDTEAFF
DNA: TGTGCCAGTAGTCCCCTAGGCCCCAGGGGTTGGGACACTGAAGCTTTCTTT

D: TRBD1
J: TRBJ1-1
size: NA
V: TRBV7-9
CDR3: CASSSDADRGGGRTEAFF
DNA: TGTGCCAGCAGCTCAGACGCGGACAGGGGAGGAGGTAGGACTGAAGCTTTCTTT

D: NA
J: TRBJ2-5
size: NA
V: TRBV6-5
CDR3: CASSQFTGQETQYF
DNA: TGTGCCAGCAGTCAATTTACAGGACAAGAGACCCAGTACTTC

D: NA
J: TRBJ2-7
size: NA
V: TRBV6-6
CDR3: CASSPRGLGSYEQYF
DNA: TGTGCCAGCAGTCCTCGGGGACTGGGCTCCTACGAGCAGTACTTC

D: NA
J: TRBJ2-1
size: few
V: TRBV14
CDR3: CASSHHTGRASYNEQFF
DNA: TGTGCCAGCAGCCATCATACTGGGCGGGCCTCCTACAATGAGCAGTTCTTC

D: TRBD2
J: TRBJ2-3
size: NA
V: TRBV25-1
CDR3: CASSDFLTSGTDTQYF
DNA: TGTGCCAGCAGTGATTTTTTGACTAGCGGCACAGATACGCAGTATTTT

D: NA
J: TRBJ2-7
size: NA
V: TRBV7-2
CDR3: CASSLGPRTYEQYF
DNA: TGTGCCAGCAGCTTAGGGCCACGGACCTACGAGCAGTACTTC

D: TRBD2
J: TRBJ2-3
size: NA
V: TRBV9
CDR3: CASSFAAGAFTDTQYF
DNA: TGTGCCAGCAGCTTCGCAGCGGGGGCTTTCACAGATACGCAGTATTTT

D: NA
J: TRBJ2-7
size: NA
V: TRBV6-5
CDR3: CASRQGDGEQYF
DNA: TGTGCCAGCAGACAAGGAGACGGCGAGCAGTACTTC

D: TRBD1
J: TRBJ2-7
size: once
V: TRBV27
CDR3: CASTGQGAHEQYF
DNA: TGTGCCAGCACGGGACAGGGGGCTCACGAGCAGTACTTC

D: NA
J: TRBJ1-5
size: NA
V: TRBV28
CDR3: CASSLSEGDQPQHF
DNA: TGTGCCAGCAGTTTATCGGAGGGAGATCAGCCCCAGCATTTT

D: NA
J: TRBJ1-1
size: NA
V: TRBV19
CDR3: CASSLFQENTEAFF
DNA: TGTGCCAGTAGTTTATTTCAGGAGAACACTGAAGCTTTCTTT